This T cell receptor (beta chain) comes out of a study of T cell changes during pregnancy in multiple sclerosis. This clone occurred once. Sequencing was performed with immunoSEQ multiplex PCR; in TCRdb, only in-frame clones are kept and a portion is missing. Here the sample spans roughly 52,000 clones, 94% being singletons. Material: CD8+ T cells from peripheral blood mononuclear cells, obtained in the third trimester of pregnancy. The TCR originated in a female donor with multiple sclerosis, enrolled in a pregnancy study.

The CDR3 DNA follows: TGCGCCAGCAGTGACCGAAGGACAGGTGGGGCGGAGACCCAGTACTTC. This codes for CASSDRRTGGAETQYF. The chain combines TRBV10-2 with TRBJ2-5; 7 bases agree with TRBD1. CDR1 is WSHSY and CDR2 is SAAADI in the germline V gene. CDR3 size: 16 residues. Germline trimming cut 3 bases from V and 5 bases from J; bases unmatched to any gene: 12.